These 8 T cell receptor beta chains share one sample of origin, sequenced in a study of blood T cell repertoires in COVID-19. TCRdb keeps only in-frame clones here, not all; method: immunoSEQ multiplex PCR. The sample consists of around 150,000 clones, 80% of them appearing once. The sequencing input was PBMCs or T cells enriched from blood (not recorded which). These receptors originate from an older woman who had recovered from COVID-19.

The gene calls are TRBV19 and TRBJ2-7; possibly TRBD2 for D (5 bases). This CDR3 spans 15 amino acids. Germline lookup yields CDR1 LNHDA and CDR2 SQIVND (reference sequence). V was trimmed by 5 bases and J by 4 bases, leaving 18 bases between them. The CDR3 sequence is CASSPTTSGMYEQYF. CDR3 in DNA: TGTGCCAGTAGTCCTACTACAAGCGGAATGTACGAGCAGTACTTC.

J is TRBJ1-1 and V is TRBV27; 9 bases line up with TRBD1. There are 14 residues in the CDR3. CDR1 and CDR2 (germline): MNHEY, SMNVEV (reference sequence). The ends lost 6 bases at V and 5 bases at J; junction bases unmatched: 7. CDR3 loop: CASRRQGGVTEAFF. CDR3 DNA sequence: TGTGCCAGCAGGAGACAGGGGGGTGTTACTGAAGCTTTCTTT.

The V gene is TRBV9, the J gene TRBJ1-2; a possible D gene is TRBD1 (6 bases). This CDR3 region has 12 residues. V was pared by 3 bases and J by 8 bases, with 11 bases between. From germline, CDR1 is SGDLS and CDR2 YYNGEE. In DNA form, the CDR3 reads TGTGCCAGCAGCGCACACAGGGAAGGCTACACCTTC. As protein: CASSAHREGYTF.

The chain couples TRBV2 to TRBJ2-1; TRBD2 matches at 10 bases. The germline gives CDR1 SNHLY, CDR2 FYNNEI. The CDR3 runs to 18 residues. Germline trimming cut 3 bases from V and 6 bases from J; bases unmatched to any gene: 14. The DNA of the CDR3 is TGTGCCAGCAGTGAGTCACGCGTTGGGGCTAGCGGGGGCAATGAGCAGTTCTTC. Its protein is CASSESRVGASGGNEQFF.

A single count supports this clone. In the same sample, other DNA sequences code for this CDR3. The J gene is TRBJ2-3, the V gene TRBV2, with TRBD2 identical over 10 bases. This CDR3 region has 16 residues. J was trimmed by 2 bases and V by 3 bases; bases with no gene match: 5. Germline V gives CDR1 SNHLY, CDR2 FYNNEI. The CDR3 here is CASSEGLAGVTDTQYF. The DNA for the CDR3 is TGTGCCAGCAGTGAGGGGCTAGCGGGGGTCACAGATACGCAGTATTTT.

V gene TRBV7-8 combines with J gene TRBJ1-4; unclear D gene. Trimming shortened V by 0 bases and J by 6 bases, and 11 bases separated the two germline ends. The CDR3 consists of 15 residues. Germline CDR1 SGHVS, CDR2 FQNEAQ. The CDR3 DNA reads TGTGCCAGCAGCTTAGCGTGGGAGTTTGATGAAAAACTGTTTTTT. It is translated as CASSLAWEFDEKLFF.

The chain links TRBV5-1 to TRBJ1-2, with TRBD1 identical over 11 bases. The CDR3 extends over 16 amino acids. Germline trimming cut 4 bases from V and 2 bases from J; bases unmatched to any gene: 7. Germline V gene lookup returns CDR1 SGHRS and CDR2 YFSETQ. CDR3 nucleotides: TGCGCCAGCAGCCCAACCGGACAGGGGGCGAACTATGGCTACACCTTC. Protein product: CASSPTGQGANYGYTF.

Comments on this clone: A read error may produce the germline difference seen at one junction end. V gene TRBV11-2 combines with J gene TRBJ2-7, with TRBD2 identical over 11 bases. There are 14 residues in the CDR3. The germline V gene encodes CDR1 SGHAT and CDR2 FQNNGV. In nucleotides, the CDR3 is TGTGCCAGCAGTTTAGCGGGGGGGCTGTACGAGCAGTACTTC. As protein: CASSLAGGLYEQYF.